The 30 T cell receptor beta chains listed next were all sequenced from one sample in a study of T-cell reconstitution after alpha-beta-depleted transplantation in children. Preparation of the TCRbeta library was carried out with unique molecular identifiers. TCRdb re-called the PCR reads with MiXCR, one entry per CDR3 protein. Found here are approximately 800,000 distinct CDR3 sequences, 16% of them singletons; the top ten hold under 6%. Sequencing used PBMCs, mostly from graft donor cells, obtained 360 days after TCRalphabeta/CD19-depleted stem cell transplant. The origin of the receptors is a male patient under 18 who had a stem cell transplant for acute lymphoblastic leukemia, so the T cells may come from the graft donor.

The CDR3 nucleotides read TGCGCCAGCAGCTTGGGAAGCGGGACGGGAGGGTACGAGCAGTACTTC. It codes for CASSLGSGTGGYEQYF. The genes are TRBV5-1 and TRBJ2-7; 8 nucleotides match TRBD2. This CDR3 region has 16 residues. V lost 0 bases to trimming and J lost 4 bases; unmatched junction nucleotides: 9. Germline V gene sequence: CDR1 SGHRS, CDR2 YFSETQ.

This chain uses TRBV12-5 with TRBJ2-3, with D hard to call. Trimming left V 0 bases short and J 7 bases short, with 8 bases between. The germline V gene encodes CDR1 LGHNT and CDR2 FRNRAP. The CDR3 sequence is 13 residues long. The CDR3 protein is CASGLVSPNTQYF. CDR3 DNA sequence: TGTGCTAGTGGTTTGGTCTCGCCGAATACGCAGTATTTT.

The chain combines TRBV7-2 with TRBJ1-5, with 12 bases lining up with TRBD1. The trim removed 3 bases at V and 9 bases at J, leaving 12 bases unmatched. The CDR3 loop spans 17 amino acids. Per the germline V gene, CDR1 is SGHTA and CDR2 is FQGNSA. The CDR3 spells CASSFSGTGGARRPQHF. In nucleotides, the CDR3 is TGTGCCAGCAGCTTCTCCGGGACAGGGGGCGCGCGGCGGCCCCAGCATTTT.

The sample holds many counts of this clonotype. V and J are TRBV7-8 and TRBJ1-5; D unclear. The CDR3 runs to 13 residues. Trimming removed 0 bases at V and 4 bases at J, with 4 bases between. CDR1 and CDR2 from the germline V gene are SGHVS and FQNEAQ. The CDR3 protein is CASSLAENQPQHF. The CDR3 coding sequence is TGTGCCAGCAGCTTAGCAGAGAATCAGCCCCAGCATTTT.

The chain carries TRBV10-3 and TRBJ1-3; weak D call: TRBD1 (6 bases). Trimming stripped 7 bases from V and 5 bases from J, with 15 bases between. The CDR3 sequence is 14 residues long. The germline gives CDR1 ENHRY, CDR2 SYGVKD. Written as DNA, the CDR3 is TGTGCCATCACCACGGGACAAGCGAGAAACACCATATATTTT. Its translation is CAITTGQARNTIYF.

The rearrangement links TRBV11-1 to TRBJ2-4, with 12 bases matching TRBD2. The ends lost 3 bases at V and 2 bases at J; junction bases unmatched: 8. Germline CDR1 SGHAT, CDR2 FQDESV (reference sequence). The CDR3 length is 18 residues. The CDR3 is CASSLHILAGGSKNIQYF. DNA of the CDR3: TGTGCCAGCAGCTTGCATATCCTAGCGGGAGGGTCCAAAAACATTCAGTACTTC. Complete variable domain (other parts from reference TRBV11-1 and TRBJ2-4): EAEVAQSPRYKITEKSQAVAFWCDPISGHATLYWYRQILGQGPELLVQFQDESVVDDSQLPKDRFSAERLKGVDSTLKIQPAELGDSAMYLCASSLHILAGGSKNIQYFGAGTRLSVL.

This clonotype showed up just a few times. The junction and the germline gene differ at one end; a read error may be behind it. The V call is TRBV13, the J call TRBJ2-1, with TRBD2 identical over 8 bases. CDR3 size: 15 residues. The germline V gene encodes CDR1 PRHDT and CDR2 FYEKMQ (reference sequence). This CDR3 reads CASSYRTSSHNEQFF. As DNA, the CDR3 is TGTGCCAGCAGCTATCGGACTAGCTCCCACAATGAGCAGTTCTTC.

The CDR3 nucleotides read TGCAGTGCTAGAGATAGGGGGAAGACAGGGGCCTACGAGCAGTACTTC. It codes for CSARDRGKTGAYEQYF. The genes are TRBV20-1 and TRBJ2-7; 8 nucleotides line up with TRBD1. This CDR3 comprises 16 residues. The germline V gene encodes CDR1 DFQATT and CDR2 SNEGSKA (reference sequence). V lost 0 bases, J lost 2 bases, and 9 bases stayed unmatched.

This clonotype was observed a handful of times. The V call is TRBV7-8, the J call TRBJ2-5; no definite D call. The CDR3 length is 12 residues. The germline V and J ends were trimmed by 2 bases and 6 bases, with 7 bases remaining between them. Germline loops: CDR1 SGHVS, CDR2 FQNEAQ. The CDR3 DNA is TGTGCCAGCAGCTTAAGCATTCAGACCCAGTACTTC. Encoded protein: CASSLSIQTQYF.

This clonotype showed up just a few times. The chain recombines TRBV15 with TRBJ2-1; 12 nucleotides agree with TRBD2. In germline, CDR1 is LNHNV, CDR2 YYDKDF (reference sequence). The ends lost 4 bases at V and 8 bases at J; junction bases unmatched: 6. The length of the CDR3 is 15 residues. In DNA form, the CDR3 reads TGTGCCACCAGCACCGGGACTAGCGGGTTGGATGAGCAGTTCTTC. This gives the protein CATSTGTSGLDEQFF.

V is TRBV29-1 and J is TRBJ1-1; no clear D. The ends were cut back, 5 bases at V and 1 base at J, with 8 bases in the middle. Germline loops: CDR1 SQVTM, CDR2 ANQGSEA. CDR3 length: 12 residues. The CDR3 region has the DNA TGCAGCGTTACCCCATCGAACACTGAAGCTTTCTTT. Residues: CSVTPSNTEAFF.

This clonotype was found many times. The chain is built from TRBV21-1 and TRBJ2-7; TRBD2 is the table's D call, not checked against the DNA. TRBV21-1 is a recognized pseudogene. This CDR3 has 15 amino acids. CDR3 nucleotides: TGTGCCAGCAGCAAATGGATAGCGGGGACTTACGAGCAGTACTTC. Translating gives CASSKWIAGTYEQYF.

This clonotype was counted between two and nine times. This chain uses TRBV6-5 with TRBJ1-1; 8 bases fit TRBD1. This CDR3 is 15 amino acids long. J was trimmed by 2 bases and V by 4 bases; bases with no gene match: 6. Germline CDR1 is MNHEY and CDR2 is SVGAGI. CDR3 sequence (DNA): TGTGCCAGCAGTTCCGACAGGGGTCCCAACACTGAAGCTTTCTTT. Its translation is CASSSDRGPNTEAFF.

The sample holds a few counts of this clonotype. The chain employs TRBV19 and TRBJ2-2, with D perhaps TRBD1 (6 bases). V was shortened by 9 bases and J by 3 bases, with 11 bases between the two germline ends. The CDR3 sequence is 13 residues long. Per the germline V gene, CDR1 is LNHDA and CDR2 is SQIVND (reference sequence). The CDR3 sequence is CASHRVYTGELFF. CDR3 coding DNA: TGTGCCAGCCACAGGGTTTACACCGGGGAGCTGTTTTTT.

V gene TRBV5-1 combines with J gene TRBJ2-3; TRBD1 is a possible D gene (6 bases). This CDR3 region has 15 residues. The ends were cut back, 3 bases at V and 3 bases at J, with 14 bases in the middle. CDR1 and CDR2 (germline): SGHRS, YFSETQ. The CDR3 nucleotides are TGCGCCAGCAGCTCTAAGACAGGCATGACAGATACGCAGTATTTT. The encoded protein is CASSSKTGMTDTQYF.

This clonotype has more than one count but fewer than ten. The genes are TRBV12-3 or TRBV12-4 and TRBJ2-2; D gene ambiguous. V dropped 7 bases and J dropped 1 base, with 13 bases sitting between them. The CDR3 is 15 residues long. Here the CDR3 DNA reads TGTGCCAGCAATCACCCGCTAGTGAACACCGGGGAGCTGTTTTTT. It specifies CASNHPLVNTGELFF.

V and J are TRBV11-2 and TRBJ2-1, with D perhaps matching TRBD2 (6 bases). The ends were cut back, 5 bases at V and 5 bases at J, with 16 bases in the middle. CDR3 length: 15 amino acids. Germline CDR1 is SGHAT and CDR2 is FQNNGV. CDR3 sequence: CASSQGPAGNNEQFF. The CDR3 nucleotides are TGTGCCAGCAGCCAAGGACCAGCGGGTAACAATGAGCAGTTCTTC.

This clonotype has more than one count but fewer than ten. The chain uses TRBV4-1 and TRBJ1-1; D remains unclear. Germline loops: CDR1 MGHRA, CDR2 YSYEKL. The V gene lost 2 bases and the J gene lost 1 base, with 11 bases spanning the gap. The CDR3 is 15 amino acids. CDR3 in DNA: TGCGCCAGCAGCCAACCAGGACGGACGAACACTGAAGCTTTCTTT. It yields the protein CASSQPGRTNTEAFF.

This rearrangement joins TRBV20-1 to TRBJ2-4; TRBD1 agrees at 10 bases. This CDR3 is 12 amino acids long. CDR1 is DFQATT, CDR2 SNEGSKA, per germline (reference sequence). The V gene end was trimmed by 5 bases and the J gene end by 6 bases; junction bases not matched to a gene: 1. The CDR3 loop reads CSAGQGGNIQYF. The CDR3 nucleotides are TGCAGTGCTGGACAGGGGGGAAACATTCAGTACTTC.

The rearrangement uses TRBV12-3 or TRBV12-4 and TRBJ2-2, with D perhaps TRBD1 (5 bases). V lost 6 bases to trimming and J lost 6 bases, with 23 bases between them. CDR3 length equals 17 residues. CDR3 sequence reads: CASRPFAARVFPGELFF. The CDR3, as DNA: TGTGCCAGCAGACCCTTTGCCGCCAGGGTATTTCCCGGGGAGCTGTTTTTT.

The chain recombines TRBV2 with TRBJ2-3; a weak D match, TRBD2 (5 bases). Looked up from germline, CDR1 is SNHLY and CDR2 is FYNNEI. CDR3 length: 16 residues. The V end lost 6 bases, the J end lost 3 bases, and 19 bases lay between the germline ends. This chain's CDR3 is CASRETSAARTDTQYF. DNA for the CDR3: TGTGCCAGCAGGGAAACTAGTGCGGCCCGAACAGATACGCAGTATTTT.

The table lists this clonotype with a few counts. The J gene is TRBJ2-7, the V gene TRBV15; 9 nucleotides match TRBD2. In germline, CDR1 is LNHNV, CDR2 YYDKDF (reference sequence). The CDR3 runs to 16 residues. The ends lost 5 bases at V and 3 bases at J; junction bases unmatched: 11. CDR3 DNA: TGTGCCACCAGCCCTAGGAAGACTAGCGGACTCTACGAGCAGTACTTC. Its translation is CATSPRKTSGLYEQYF.

This clonotype has just a few counts. The chain carries TRBV20-1 and TRBJ2-7; TRBD2 aligns across 12 bases. The CDR3 is 17 amino acids. The ends lost 0 bases at V and 2 bases at J; junction bases unmatched: 8. Germline V gene data show CDR1 as DFQATT and CDR2 as SNEGSKA (reference sequence). CDR3 region: CSARDPTTSGRTYEQYF. Written as DNA, the CDR3 is TGCAGTGCTAGAGATCCTACGACTAGCGGGAGAACCTACGAGCAGTACTTC.

This clonotype was counted a few times. V gene TRBV28 combines with J gene TRBJ1-2, with TRBD1 matching 7 bases. The CDR3 length is 14 residues. J was trimmed by 8 bases and V by 5 bases; bases with no gene match: 11. In germline, CDR1 is MDHEN, CDR2 SYDVKM. CDR3 sequence reads: CASSPRQGGLGYTF. CDR3 sequence (DNA): TGTGCCAGCAGTCCGCGACAGGGCGGATTGGGCTACACCTTC.

The genes are TRBV12-3 or TRBV12-4 and TRBJ2-7, with 7 bases aligning to TRBD2. V shed 2 bases and J 2 bases; nucleotides not matched to a gene: 9. The CDR3 sequence is 16 residues long. This chain's CDR3 is CASSLIGASGPYEQYF. The CDR3 DNA reads as TGTGCCAGCAGTTTAATAGGCGCTAGCGGTCCCTACGAGCAGTACTTC.

This clonotype was detected only a few times. J is TRBJ2-7 and V is TRBV27, with 7 bases that match TRBD2. Germline lookup yields CDR1 MNHEY and CDR2 SMNVEV (reference sequence). With V trimmed by 1 base and J by 1 base, 7 bases remained unmatched. The CDR3 has 16 residues. The CDR3 region is CASSLWREPISYEQYF. The CDR3 region has the DNA TGTGCCAGCAGTTTATGGCGGGAGCCCATTTCCTACGAGCAGTACTTC.

This clonotype showed up just a few times. The chain carries TRBV5-1 and TRBJ2-2, with 12 bases identical to TRBD2. The CDR3 covers 15 residues. Germline trimming cut 4 bases from V and 6 bases from J; bases unmatched to any gene: 4. Looked up from germline, CDR1 is SGHRS and CDR2 is YFSETQ. The CDR3 sequence: CASSPTSGSAGELFF. CDR3 sequence (DNA): TGCGCCAGCAGCCCGACTAGCGGGAGTGCCGGGGAGCTGTTTTTT.

The gene calls are TRBV7-9 and TRBJ2-7; D is unclear. The V end lost 6 bases, the J end lost 0 bases, and 15 bases lay between the germline ends. Germline V lookup: CDR1 SEHNR, CDR2 FQNEAQ (reference sequence). The CDR3 runs to 15 residues. The CDR3 DNA sequence: TGTGCCAGCAGTCCTCGGGTCCTCGACTCCTACGAGCAGTACTTC. It is translated as CASSPRVLDSYEQYF.

V gene TRBV20-1 combines with J gene TRBJ2-7; weak D call: TRBD1 (7 bases). Between the trimmed V and J ends, which lost 1 base and 7 bases, there was a span of 17 bases. This CDR3 is built from 14 residues. The V gene's germline CDR1 is DFQATT and CDR2 SNEGSKA (reference sequence). CDR3 nucleotides: TGCAGTGCTAGAGCTGAAGGACAGGCGGGGGAGCAGTACTTC. This sequence encodes CSARAEGQAGEQYF.

This clonotype was found a few times. This rearrangement joins TRBV5-6 to TRBJ2-1; 14 nucleotides agree with TRBD2. Losses at the gene ends were 4 bases for V and 0 bases for J; bases not matched to a gene: 6. The germline V gene has CDR1 SGHDT and CDR2 YYEEEE. The CDR3 spans 18 residues. The CDR3 sequence: CASSRHGLAGGSYNEQFF. For the CDR3, the DNA is TGTGCCAGCAGCCGACATGGACTAGCGGGGGGCTCCTACAATGAGCAGTTCTTC.